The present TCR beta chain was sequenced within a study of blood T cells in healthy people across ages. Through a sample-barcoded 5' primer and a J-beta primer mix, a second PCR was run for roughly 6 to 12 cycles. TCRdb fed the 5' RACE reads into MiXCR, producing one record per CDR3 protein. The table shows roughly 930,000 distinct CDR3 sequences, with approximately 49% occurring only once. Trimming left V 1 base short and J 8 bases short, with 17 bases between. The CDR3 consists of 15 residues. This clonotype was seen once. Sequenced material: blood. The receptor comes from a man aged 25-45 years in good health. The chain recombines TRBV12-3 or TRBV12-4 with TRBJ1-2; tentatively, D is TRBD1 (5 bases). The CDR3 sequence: CASSLEGRANRGYTF. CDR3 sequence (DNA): TGTGCCAGCAGTTTAGAGGGCAGGGCGAATCGGGGCTACACCTTC.